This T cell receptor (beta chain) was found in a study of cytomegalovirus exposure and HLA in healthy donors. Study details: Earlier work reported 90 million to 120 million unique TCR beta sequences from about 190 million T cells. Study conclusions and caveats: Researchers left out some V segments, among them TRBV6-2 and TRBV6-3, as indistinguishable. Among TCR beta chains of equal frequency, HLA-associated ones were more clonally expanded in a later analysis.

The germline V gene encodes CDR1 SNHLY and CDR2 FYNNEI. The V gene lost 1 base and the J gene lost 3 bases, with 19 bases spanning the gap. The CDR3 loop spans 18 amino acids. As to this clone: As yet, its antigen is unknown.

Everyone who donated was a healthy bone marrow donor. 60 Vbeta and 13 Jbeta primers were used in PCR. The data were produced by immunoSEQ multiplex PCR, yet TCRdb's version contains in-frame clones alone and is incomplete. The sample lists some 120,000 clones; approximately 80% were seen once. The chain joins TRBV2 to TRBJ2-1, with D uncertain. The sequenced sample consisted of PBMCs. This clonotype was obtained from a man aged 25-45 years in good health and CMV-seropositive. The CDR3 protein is CASSEGGSSFMSYNEQFF. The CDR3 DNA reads TGTGCCAGCAGTGAAGGAGGTAGTTCTTTTATGAGCTACAATGAGCAGTTCTTC. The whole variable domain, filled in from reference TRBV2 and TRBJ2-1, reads EPEVTQTPSHQVTQMGQEVILRCVPISNHLYFYWYRQILGQKVEFLVSFYNNEISEKSEIFDDQFSVERPDGSNFTLKIRSTKLEDSAMYFCASSEGGSSFMSYNEQFFGPGTRLTVL.